Listed here are 12 T cell receptor beta chains from one sample, sequenced in a study of shared clonotypes between healthy human individuals. Data came from immunoSEQ multiplex PCR; TCRdb stores just in-frame clones and leaves some out. Of about 99,000 clones listed, 40% to 55% are singletons. The specimen sequenced was PBMCs. These receptors came from a woman in her 40s in good health. Some clones in this sample may be carry-over from other donors' samples.

The chain employs TRBV30 and TRBJ1-2; 10 positions match TRBD1. The CDR3 extends over 11 amino acids. Germline CDR1 and CDR2: GTSNPN and SVGIG (reference sequence). The trim removed 5 bases at V and 8 bases at J, leaving 2 bases unmatched. The CDR3: CAWGQGGGYTF. As DNA, the CDR3 is TGTGCCTGGGGACAGGGGGGAGGCTACACCTTC.

This clone was picked up many times. This chain joins TRBV9 and TRBJ2-7; either TRBD1 or TRBD2 may fit D (5 bases each). CDR1 is SGDLS and CDR2 is YYNGEE in the germline V gene. Trimming removed 4 bases from V and 7 bases from J, with 15 bases in between. The CDR3 length is 13 residues. The CDR3 DNA sequence: TGTGCCAGCAGCCCGGGACCCTTGGGGGAGCAGTACTTC. Translated, it gives CASSPGPLGEQYF. The full variable domain, in which reference TRBV9 and TRBJ2-7 provide the parts outside the CDR3, is DSGVTQTPKHLITATGQRVTLRCSPRSGDLSVYWYQQSLDQGLQFLIQYYNGEERAKGNILERFSAQQFPDLHSELNLSSLELGDSALYFCASSPGPLGEQYFGPGTRLTVT.

The CDR3 bases are TGTGCCAGCAGAGCCAGGTCTAGCACAGATACGCAGTATTTT. It is translated as CASRARSSTDTQYF. The V call is TRBV9, the J call TRBJ2-3, with D unresolved. Germline lookup yields CDR1 SGDLS and CDR2 YYNGEE. The CDR3 runs to 14 residues. Trimming stripped 5 bases from V and 0 bases from J, with 10 bases between.

The CDR3 region is CASGLDCGDRGSGVGYTF. In DNA form, the CDR3 reads TGTGCTAGTGGTTTGGATTGTGGAGACAGGGGCTCAGGGGTAGGCTACACCTTC. This sequence joins TRBV12-5 and TRBJ1-2; 8 positions agree with TRBD1. The ends lost 1 base at V and 8 bases at J; junction bases unmatched: 18. The CDR3 spans 18 residues. In germline, CDR1 is LGHNT, CDR2 FRNRAP.

Ten or more counts support this clone. V and J are TRBV7-3 and TRBJ2-5, with TRBD2 matching over 11 bases. V lost 5 bases to trimming and J lost 4 bases; unmatched junction nucleotides: 6. The CDR3 contains 15 residues. Per the germline V gene, CDR1 is SGHTA and CDR2 is FQGTGA. The CDR3 loop is CASSTGTSGSETQYF. CDR3 sequence (DNA): TGTGCCAGCAGCACAGGGACTAGCGGATCAGAGACCCAGTACTTC.

The chain joins TRBV4-2 to TRBJ2-2; D gene ambiguous. The CDR3 is made up of 16 amino acids. V was cut by 4 bases and J by 8 bases, with 20 bases left in between. Germline V gene data show CDR1 as LGHNA and CDR2 as YNFKEQ. The CDR3 nucleotides are TGTGCCAGCAGCCCCCAAGAAGTTACACCGTGGGGGGAGCTGTTTTTT. This translates into CASSPQEVTPWGELFF.

This clone has only one observation. The junction and the germline gene differ at one end; a read error may be behind it. The chain joins TRBV7-8 to TRBJ2-2; 7 positions match TRBD1. Germline-derived CDR1 and CDR2 are SGHVS and FQNEAQ. The CDR3 covers 15 residues. CDR3 sequence: CASSLSTGNTGELLF. CDR3 in DNA: TGTGCCAGCAGCTTATCGACAGGGAACACCGGGGAGCTGCTTTTT.

CDR3: CAWSVSGGHTQYF. DNA for the CDR3: TGTGCCTGGAGTGTAAGTGGGGGTCATACGCAGTATTTT. The chain couples TRBV30 to TRBJ2-3; D may correspond to TRBD1 or TRBD2 (5 bases each). The CDR3 sequence is 13 residues long. Between the trimmed V and J ends, which lost 0 bases and 7 bases, there was a span of 11 bases. Germline loops: CDR1 GTSNPN, CDR2 SVGIG (reference sequence).

To note about this clone: The identical CDR3 is also encoded by other nucleotide sequences in the sample. The chain joins TRBV10-3 to TRBJ2-1, with TRBD2 matching 7 bases. V was clipped by 5 bases and J by 3 bases; unmatched bases: 7. Germline loops: CDR1 ENHRY, CDR2 SYGVKD. CDR3 length: 15 amino acids. In DNA form, the CDR3 reads TGTGCCATCAGTACTAGCGAGTCTGACTACAATGAGCAGTTCTTC. This encodes CAISTSESDYNEQFF.

This clone was detected once. The chain recombines TRBV29-1 with TRBJ2-7; TRBD2 matches at 8 bases. Germline loops: CDR1 SQVTM, CDR2 ANQGSEA. This CDR3 is built from 15 residues. V trimming: 7 bases; J trimming: 1 base; junction bases outside the gene matches: 12. In nucleotides, the CDR3 is TGCAGCGGCACCCTGGCTAGCGGGTCGTCCTACGAGCAGTACTTC. This encodes CSGTLASGSSYEQYF.

This clone was observed a few times. This sample also contains other DNA sequences that code for the same CDR3. The chain uses TRBV7-9 and TRBJ2-1; TRBD1 is a possible D gene (6 bases). CDR1 and CDR2 (germline): SEHNR, FQNEAQ (reference sequence). V lost 2 bases to trimming and J lost 9 bases, with 20 bases between them. The CDR3 covers 16 residues. CDR3 in amino acids: CASSLPRGADQGEQFF. The DNA for the CDR3 is TGTGCCAGCAGCTTACCCAGGGGAGCCGACCAGGGTGAGCAGTTCTTC. Combining the CDR3 with reference TRBV7-9 and TRBJ2-1 gives the whole variable domain DTGVSQNPRHKITKRGQNVTFRCDPISEHNRLYWYRQTLGQGPEFLTYFQNEAQLEKSRLLSDRFSAERPKGSFSTLEIQRTEQGDSAMYLCASSLPRGADQGEQFFGPGTRLTVL.

For this clone: It differs at one base from a far larger clone, so likely a read error. The sample carries other DNA sequences with the same CDR3. The chain combines TRBV4-2 with TRBJ2-6; D remains unclear. The germline V gene has CDR1 LGHNA and CDR2 YNFKEQ. The V gene lost 0 bases and the J gene lost 8 bases, with 11 bases spanning the gap. This CDR3 contains 15 residues. The CDR3 sequence is CASSQDRLQSNVLTF. The DNA for the CDR3 is TGTGCCAGCAGCCAAGACCGGCTCCAATCCAACGTCCTGACTTTC.